A selection of T cell receptor beta chains follows, all from one sample in a study of T cell repertoires in cytomegalovirus infection. The antigens for these receptors are not known. TCRdb used MiXCR to reprocess the reads, holding one entry per CDR3 protein. The sample lists roughly 500,000 distinct CDR3 sequences, 25% to 35% occurring once. The input for sequencing was cultured PBMCs, taken from culture after CMV antigen stimulation. Source of these receptors: a human donor in good health (CMV status not recorded). Some clones in this sample may be carry-over from other donors' samples. The CDR3 runs from the conserved cysteine through the conserved F or W. The D gene is left open where the match is weak.

D	V	J	CDR3
-	TRBV7-9	TRBJ1-6	CASSSDRSSYNSPLHF
TRBD2	TRBV7-2	TRBJ2-3	CASSSTRGVGGSADTQYF
-	TRBV4-1	TRBJ2-7	CASSQGYTTYEQYF
-	TRBV28	TRBJ1-5	CASRGVTGPQHF
-	TRBV11-3	TRBJ2-1	CASSLESPGIDEQFF
-	TRBV2	TRBJ2-3	CASSSGLIQSRPSTDTQYF
-	TRBV10-3	TRBJ1-5	CAISENTLGYQPRHF
TRBD1	TRBV12-3/TRBV12-4	TRBJ2-1	CASTLDRVNTISGNSYNEQFF
TRBD2	TRBV18	TRBJ2-1	CASSPLAGENNEQFF
-	TRBV4-1	TRBJ1-5	CASSHAQGLLNQPQHF
TRBD2	TRBV7-2	TRBJ2-5	CASSLRPGTSGSQTQYF
TRBD1	TRBV7-2	TRBJ1-5	CASSSGGQVFNQPQHF
TRBD2	TRBV27	TRBJ2-1	CASSLPKTERGGTNEQFF
-	TRBV12-3/TRBV12-4	TRBJ1-2	CASSSNREANGYTF
TRBD1	TRBV6-5	TRBJ1-1	CASSYRDRATEAFF